Presented here are 9 T cell receptor beta chains from one specimen sequenced in a study of cytomegalovirus exposure and HLA in healthy donors. Produced via immunoSEQ multiplex PCR; TCRdb's table is partial and in-frame only. The data contain 100,000 to 150,000 clones, about 84% of them singletons. Sequencing input: PBMCs. These receptors came from a woman aged 25 to 39 in good health and CMV-seronegative.

The rearrangement joins TRBV9 to TRBJ1-3, with D unresolved. This CDR3 is 15 amino acids long. Germline V gene sequence: CDR1 SGDLS, CDR2 YYNGEE. Trimming stripped 5 bases from V and 3 bases from J, with 15 bases between. CDR3 amino acids: CASRSDMAGGNTIYF. In DNA form, the CDR3 reads TGTGCCAGCAGGTCCGACATGGCTGGTGGAAACACCATATATTTT. The full variable domain, in which reference TRBV9 and TRBJ1-3 provide the parts outside the CDR3, is DSGVTQTPKHLITATGQRVTLRCSPRSGDLSVYWYQQSLDQGLQFLIQYYNGEERAKGNILERFSAQQFPDLHSELNLSSLELGDSALYFCASRSDMAGGNTIYFGEGSWLTVV.

This clone was counted at least ten times. The chain has TRBV28 and TRBJ1-5; D ambiguous. Looked up from germline, CDR1 is MDHEN and CDR2 is SYDVKM. The CDR3 runs to 14 residues. The V gene lost 5 bases and the J gene lost 4 bases, with 12 bases spanning the gap. The CDR3 DNA reads TGTGCCAGCAGTCGTATGGGAGGGAATCAGCCCCAGCATTTT. Its protein product is CASSRMGGNQPQHF. The entire variable domain, with the rest obtained from reference TRBV28 and TRBJ1-5, is as follows: DVKVTQSSRYLVKRTGEKVFLECVQDMDHENMFWYRQDPGLGLRLIYFSYDVKMKEKGDIPEGYSVSREKKERFSLILESASTNQTSMYLCASSRMGGNQPQHFGDGTRLSIL.

The chain couples TRBV7-2 to TRBJ1-2; weak D call: TRBD1 (6 bases). This CDR3 region has 14 residues. The V and J ends lost 4 bases and 3 bases respectively, with 12 bases between them. CDR1 is SGHTA and CDR2 is FQGNSA in the germline V gene. The CDR3 DNA follows: TGTGCCAGCAGCTCAGTTTGGACAGACTATGGCTACACCTTC. Residues: CASSSVWTDYGYTF.

The chain is built from TRBV6-6 and TRBJ2-6; D may be TRBD1 (5 bases). Trimming left V 4 bases short and J 3 bases short, with 7 bases between. Looked up from germline, CDR1 is MNHNY and CDR2 is SVGAGI (reference sequence). The CDR3 has 14 amino acids. The DNA of the CDR3 is TGTGCCAGCAGTTTAACAGGTGGGGCCAACGTCCTGACTTTC. Translated, it gives CASSLTGGANVLTF.

The rearrangement uses TRBV7-2 and TRBJ2-5; weak D call: TRBD2 (5 bases). The CDR3 covers 11 residues. CDR1 is SGHTA, CDR2 FQGNSA, per germline. V was trimmed by 4 bases and J by 5 bases, leaving 5 bases between them. The CDR3 loop is CASSSGETQYF. The CDR3 DNA follows: TGTGCCAGCAGCTCGGGGGAGACCCAGTACTTC.

The V call is TRBV6-5, the J call TRBJ2-7, with D perhaps matching TRBD2 (5 bases). The germline V and J ends were trimmed by 6 bases and 2 bases, with 17 bases remaining between them. The CDR3 sequence is 15 residues long. In germline, CDR1 is MNHEY, CDR2 SVGAGI. The CDR3 nucleotides read TGTGCCAGCAGCTGGGAGTCCCCGGGGACCTACGAGCAGTACTTC. Translating gives CASSWESPGTYEQYF.

The V and J genes are TRBV15 and TRBJ2-2; 9 bases fit TRBD1. CDR1 and CDR2 (germline): LNHNV, YYDKDF (reference sequence). V dropped 4 bases and J dropped 6; count of bases not matched to a gene: 9. The CDR3 totals 16 residues. In DNA form, the CDR3 reads TGTGCCACCAGCAACACAGGGGGCAGTCTGTCCGGGGAGCTGTTTTTT. The encoded protein is CATSNTGGSLSGELFF.

The CDR3 spells CASSSVREGDWETQYF. Written as DNA, the CDR3 is TGTGCCAGCAGCTCCGTTAGGGAGGGGGACTGGGAGACCCAGTACTTC. The J gene is TRBJ2-5, the V gene TRBV5-6; D might be TRBD2 (7 bases). The CDR3 spans 16 residues. The V gene lost 3 bases and the J gene lost 5 bases, with 20 bases spanning the gap. Germline V gene lookup returns CDR1 SGHDT and CDR2 YYEEEE. Full variable domain (missing parts from reference TRBV5-6 and TRBJ2-5): DAGVTQSPTHLIKTRGQQVTLRCSPKSGHDTVSWYQQALGQGPQFIFQYYEEEERQRGNFPDRFSGHQFPNYSSELNVNALLLGDSALYLCASSSVREGDWETQYFGPGTRLLVL.

This chain joins TRBV30 and TRBJ2-7; 9 positions match TRBD2. This CDR3 contains 15 residues. Germline CDR1 reads GTSNPN; CDR2 reads SVGIG (reference sequence). V trimming: 0 bases; J trimming: 6 bases; junction bases outside the gene matches: 9. The CDR3 DNA sequence: TGTGCCTGGAGTGTAGGGGCTAGCGGGGCGGGCGAGCAGTACTTC. Amino acid sequence: CAWSVGASGAGEQYF.